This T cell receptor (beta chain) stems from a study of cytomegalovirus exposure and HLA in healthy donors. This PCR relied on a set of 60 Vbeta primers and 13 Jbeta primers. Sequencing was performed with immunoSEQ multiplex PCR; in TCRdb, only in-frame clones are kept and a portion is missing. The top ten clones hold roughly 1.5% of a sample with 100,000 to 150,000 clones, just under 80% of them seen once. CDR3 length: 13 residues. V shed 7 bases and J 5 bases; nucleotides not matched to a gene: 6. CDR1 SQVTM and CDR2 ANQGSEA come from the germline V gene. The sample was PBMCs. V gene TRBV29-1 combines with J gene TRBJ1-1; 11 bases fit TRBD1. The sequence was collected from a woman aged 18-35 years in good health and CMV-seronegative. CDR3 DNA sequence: TGCAGCGCCGCCGGGACAGGGGGAACTGAAGCTTTCTTT. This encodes CSAAGTGGTEAFF. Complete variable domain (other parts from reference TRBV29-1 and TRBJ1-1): SAVISQKPSRDICQRGTSLTIQCQVDSQVTMMFWYRQQPGQSLTLIATANQGSEATYESGFVIDKFPISRPNLTFSTLTVSNMSPEDSSIYLCSAAGTGGTEAFFGQGTRLTVV.